This TCR beta chain is drawn from a study of shared T cell receptors in the human thymus. Trimming removed 4 bases at V and 9 bases at J, with 10 bases between. From germline, CDR1 is MDHEN and CDR2 SYDVKM. The CDR3 spans 11 residues. The data were produced by immunoSEQ multiplex PCR, yet TCRdb's version contains in-frame clones alone and is incomplete. Here the sample spans just under 550,000 clones, 70% to 80% being singletons. This sample also belongs to another study, concerning human thymus T cells. This second report adds: The sample donors, healthy Finnish infants, were having corrective surgery for congenital heart defects. Resections from corrective heart surgery provided thymus tissue. There were highly overlapping thymic repertoires among unrelated individuals, as related research reported.

Sequencing was done on a sample of thymocytes. This TCR derives from a boy under three years old with a congenital heart defect. The V call is TRBV28, the J call TRBJ2-7; tentatively, D is TRBD1 (5 bases). The CDR3 sequence is CASSSRQSQYF. The DNA for the CDR3 is TGTGCCAGCAGTTCCCGACAGTCGCAGTACTTC. The full variable domain, with the rest looked up from reference TRBV28 and TRBJ2-7, is DVKVTQSSRYLVKRTGEKVFLECVQDMDHENMFWYRQDPGLGLRLIYFSYDVKMKEKGDIPEGYSVSREKKERFSLILESASTNQTSMYLCASSSRQSQYFGPGTRLTVT.